The next 28 T cell receptor beta chains were all read from a single sample in a study of a mutant IDH1 vaccine in newly diagnosed glioma. Here immunoSEQ multiplex PCR was the method, and the copy in TCRdb shows in-frame clones only, minus some. The sample has roughly 42,000 clones, approximately 85% seen once. These receptors' targets are unknown. Described time point: week 5, during vaccination. Doses consisted of 300 ug of mutant IDH1 20-mer peptide each, paired with topical imiquimod. The specimen was PBMCs, collected from a glioma patient whose treatment included an IDH1 peptide vaccine. These receptors all come from a man aged 35-49 years with glioma.

This clone occurred once. This chain uses TRBV19 with TRBJ1-2; tentative D call: TRBD1 (5 bases). Trimming shortened V by 6 bases and J by 8 bases, and 22 bases separated the two germline ends. Germline V lookup: CDR1 LNHDA, CDR2 SQIVND (reference sequence). This CDR3 is 15 amino acids long. CDR3 residues: CASSKDRRGVDGYTF. In DNA form, the CDR3 reads TGTGCCAGTAGCAAGGACCGGAGAGGGGTTGACGGCTACACCTTC.

This chain uses TRBV7-2 with TRBJ2-1, with 15 positions matching TRBD2. Trimming took 0 bases from V and 1 from J; bases not matched to a gene: 4. There are 19 residues in the CDR3. The germline CDR1 and CDR2 sequences are SGHTA and FQGNSA. In DNA, the CDR3 is TGTGCCAGCAGCTTAGCGGGACTAGCGGGAGGAGGGTCCTACAATGAGCAGTTCTTC. It translates to CASSLAGLAGGGSYNEQFF.

The chain joins TRBV7-2 to TRBJ2-7; D might be TRBD1 (5 bases). The germline CDR1 and CDR2 sequences are SGHTA and FQGNSA. The ends were cut back, 5 bases at V and 3 bases at J, with 14 bases in the middle. The CDR3 is made up of 14 amino acids. CDR3: CASSQSGRGYEQYF. The CDR3 DNA follows: TGTGCCAGCAGCCAGTCGGGTAGGGGCTACGAGCAGTACTTC.

The chain employs TRBV7-6 and TRBJ2-7; 8 nucleotides align to TRBD2. The ends lost 5 bases at V and 2 bases at J; junction bases unmatched: 8. The CDR3 runs 15 residues. Germline V gives CDR1 SGHVS, CDR2 FNYEAQ. CDR3 region: CASSRGSGGTYEQYF. The CDR3 DNA is TGTGCCAGCAGCCGCGGAAGCGGGGGTACCTACGAGCAGTACTTC.

The V and J genes are TRBV7-7 and TRBJ2-1; D is perhaps TRBD2 (7 bases). Between the trimmed V and J ends, which lost 6 bases and 7 bases, there was a span of 19 bases. This CDR3 contains 15 residues. Germline values: CDR1 SSHAT, CDR2 FNYEAQ (reference sequence). CDR3 bases: TGTGCCAGCAGTATCTCCGGGGGGCAGGGAAATGAGCAGTTCTTC. It yields the protein CASSISGGQGNEQFF.

The V call is TRBV7-2, the J call TRBJ2-7, with 8 bases matching TRBD1. CDR3 size: 14 residues. Unmatched junction bases numbered 3, after V lost 5 bases and J lost 0 bases. CDR1 SGHTA and CDR2 FQGNSA come from the germline V gene. CDR3 region: CASSPRGLSYEQYF. For the CDR3, the DNA is TGTGCCAGCAGCCCCAGGGGGCTCTCCTACGAGCAGTACTTC. Using reference TRBV7-2 and TRBJ2-7 for the parts outside the CDR3, the full variable domain is GAGVSQSPSNKVTEKGKDVELRCDPISGHTALYWYRQSLGQGLEFLIYFQGNSAPDKSGLPSDRFSAERTGGSVSTLTIQRTQQEDSAVYLCASSPRGLSYEQYFGPGTRLTVT.

J is TRBJ2-3 and V is TRBV9; D is possibly TRBD1 (5 bases). V lost 4 bases and J 2 bases, leaving 11 bases between the germline ends. From germline, CDR1 is SGDLS and CDR2 YYNGEE. CDR3 length: 14 amino acids. For the CDR3, the DNA is TGTGCCAGCAGCAAAGACAGAACCACAGATACGCAGTATTTT. Amino acids: CASSKDRTTDTQYF.

The chain has TRBV20-1 and TRBJ2-1; D remains unclear. V lost 4 bases and J 8 bases, leaving 9 bases between the germline ends. The CDR3 consists of 11 residues. From germline, CDR1 is DFQATT and CDR2 SNEGSKA (reference sequence). CDR3 sequence reads: CSAMTRDEQFF. CDR3 in DNA: TGCAGTGCTATGACTCGCGATGAGCAGTTCTTC.

This clone was observed a single time. This CDR3 is CASSRGQGYGYTF. The CDR3 region has the DNA TGTGCCAGCAGCCGGGGACAGGGCTATGGCTACACCTTC. The J gene is TRBJ1-2, the V gene TRBV5-6; TRBD1 matches at 9 bases. The germline V gene encodes CDR1 SGHDT and CDR2 YYEEEE. Trimming removed 4 bases from V and 4 bases from J; junction bases left unmatched: 2. This CDR3 spans 13 amino acids.

The CDR3 protein is CASSLRPQLGVFSYEQYF. CDR3 in DNA: TGTGCCAGCAGCTTACGCCCCCAGCTGGGGGTGTTTTCCTACGAGCAGTACTTC. V is TRBV7-2 and J is TRBJ2-7; D might be TRBD1 or TRBD2, each matching 5 bases. V was shortened by 2 bases and J by 1 base, with 21 bases between the two germline ends. The CDR3 extends over 18 amino acids. Per germline, CDR1 SGHTA and CDR2 FQGNSA.

The J gene is TRBJ2-5, the V gene TRBV12-5; unclear D gene. The CDR3 has 14 amino acids. With 6 bases removed from V and 2 bases from J, the gap between germline ends came to 13 bases. Germline-derived CDR1 and CDR2 are LGHNT and FRNRAP. The CDR3, as DNA: TGTGCTAGTGGGTACCGGATGGGGCAAGAGACCCAGTACTTC. Protein: CASGYRMGQETQYF.

V usage is TRBV19 and J usage is TRBJ2-2, with TRBD1 matching over 7 bases. Germline V gene sequence: CDR1 LNHDA, CDR2 SQIVND (reference sequence). After removal of 3 bases from V and 6 bases from J, the junction contained 7 bases not matched to a gene. This CDR3 contains 15 residues. CDR3 DNA sequence: TGTGCCAGTAGTATCAGGGCAGGGGGATCCGGGGAGCTGTTTTTT. Amino acid sequence: CASSIRAGGSGELFF.

The chain joins TRBV18 to TRBJ2-7, with 7 bases aligning to TRBD1. Germline lookup yields CDR1 KGHSH and CDR2 LQKENI. The junction had 3 bases not matched to a gene; V was cut back by 4 bases and J by 0 bases. The CDR3 sequence is 14 residues long. CDR3 loop: CASSQGQYSYEQYF. CDR3 nucleotides: TGTGCCAGCTCACAGGGACAGTACTCCTACGAGCAGTACTTC.

This rearrangement joins TRBV7-9 to TRBJ2-3; D is undetermined. This CDR3 comprises 14 residues. Germline V gene data show CDR1 as SEHNR and CDR2 as FQNEAQ (reference sequence). Trimming left V 2 bases short and J 0 bases short, with 6 bases between. CDR3 sequence (DNA): TGTGCCAGCAGCTTACTTCGAAGCACAGATACGCAGTATTTT. Residues: CASSLLRSTDTQYF.

The genes are TRBV5-1 and TRBJ2-1; 8 bases align to TRBD2. The CDR3 contains 16 residues. Germline V gives CDR1 SGHRS, CDR2 YFSETQ. Trimming removed 3 bases from V and 0 bases from J; junction bases left unmatched: 5. CDR3 coding DNA: TGCGCCAGCAGCTGGCTAGCGGGTAACTCCTACAATGAGCAGTTCTTC. It yields the protein CASSWLAGNSYNEQFF.

V is TRBV1 and J is TRBJ2-2; the tabulated D call, TRBD2, remains unverified against the DNA. TRBV1 is given as a pseudogene. The CDR3 covers 19 residues. The CDR3 sequence: CTSSQFTLDAGTIAGELFF. CDR3 nucleotide sequence: TGCACCAGCAGCCAATTCACCCTGGACGCCGGGACTATAGCCGGGGAGCTGTTTTTT.

This chain connects TRBV21-1 to TRBJ2-7; the DNA was not used to check the table's D call, TRBD2. TRBV21-1 is annotated as a pseudogene. This CDR3 is built from 17 residues. This CDR3 is CASRGWRVPSLSYEQYF. As DNA, the CDR3 is TGTGCCAGCAGGGGTTGGCGGGTTCCATCTTTATCCTACGAGCAGTACTTC.

The chain combines TRBV10-1 with TRBJ2-7, with TRBD1 matching over 8 bases. CDR3 length equals 16 residues. Germline loops: CDR1 WNHNN, CDR2 SYGVQD (reference sequence). The J segment lost 2 bases and the V segment lost 3 bases, leaving 9 bases of the junction unmatched. CDR3 coding DNA: TGCGCCAGCAGTGATTCTCGGACAGGGCTTACCTACGAGCAGTACTTC. Protein: CASSDSRTGLTYEQYF.

The chain links TRBV27 to TRBJ1-2; tentatively, D is TRBD1 (6 bases). Looked up from germline, CDR1 is MNHEY and CDR2 is SMNVEV (reference sequence). V lost 6 bases, J lost 4 bases, and 15 bases lay in between. This CDR3 spans 14 amino acids. The CDR3 is CASRPRQALYGYTF. In nucleotides, the CDR3 is TGTGCCAGCAGGCCCAGACAGGCACTCTATGGCTACACCTTC.

The gene calls are TRBV5-6 and TRBJ1-2; D unclear. V lost 7 bases and J 4 bases, leaving 8 bases between the germline ends. The CDR3 totals 11 residues. Per the germline V gene, CDR1 is SGHDT and CDR2 is YYEEEE. Here the CDR3 DNA reads TGTGCCAGCGAGGGAGGCTATGGCTACACCTTC. Its protein is CASEGGYGYTF.

This clone has only a few counts. V gene TRBV7-6 combines with J gene TRBJ2-1, with TRBD2 as a possible D gene (5 bases). The CDR3 runs 15 residues. Trimming took 4 bases from V and 9 from J, leaving 19 bases between them. The germline V gene has CDR1 SGHVS and CDR2 FNYEAQ. The CDR3 loop is CASSSEGLDVGEQFF. Written as DNA, the CDR3 is TGTGCCAGCAGCTCAGAGGGCCTGGACGTGGGTGAGCAGTTCTTC.

This chain joins TRBV7-3 and TRBJ1-2, with 10 bases fitting TRBD1. After removal of 4 bases from V and 12 bases from J, the junction contained 8 bases not matched to a gene. This CDR3 spans 13 amino acids. Germline V gene lookup returns CDR1 SGHTA and CDR2 FQGTGA. The CDR3, as DNA: TGTGCCAGCAGCTACCGGGACAGGGGTATGCACACCTTC. Translated: CASSYRDRGMHTF.

DNA for the CDR3: TGTGCCAGCAGCCCCCCGGGACAGGGGGTGGCTAACTATGGCTACACCTTC. Its protein product is CASSPPGQGVANYGYTF. The J gene is TRBJ1-2, the V gene TRBV11-2; 11 nucleotides match TRBD1. CDR1 is SGHAT, CDR2 FQNNGV, per germline. The CDR3 is 17 residues long. V lost 5 bases to trimming and J lost 0 bases; unmatched junction nucleotides: 8.

This sequence joins TRBV18 and TRBJ2-5; 7 nucleotides line up with TRBD1. V shed 3 bases and J 1 base; nucleotides not matched to a gene: 8. Per germline, CDR1 KGHSH and CDR2 LQKENI. CDR3 length equals 16 residues. CDR3 DNA: TGTGCCAGCTCACCGAGACCACGGACAGGCCAAGAGACCCAGTACTTC. This sequence encodes CASSPRPRTGQETQYF.

The chain carries TRBV7-2 and TRBJ2-7; TRBD2 matches at 11 bases. Germline V lookup: CDR1 SGHTA, CDR2 FQGNSA. The CDR3 contains 14 residues. The V and J ends lost 6 bases and 4 bases, in that order; junction bases with no gene match: 5. The CDR3 bases are TGTGCCAGCAGTCTTAGCGGGAGGGCGTACGAGCAGTACTTC. It translates to CASSLSGRAYEQYF.

The genes are TRBV19 and TRBJ1-5, with D tentatively TRBD1 (6 bases). V shed 5 bases and J shed 0 bases, with 11 bases lying between them. The CDR3 is 15 amino acids. The germline V gene has CDR1 LNHDA and CDR2 SQIVND (reference sequence). The CDR3 nucleotides are TGTGCCAGTAGTCGGACAGACTATAGCAATCAGCCCCAGCATTTT. As protein: CASSRTDYSNQPQHF.

V is TRBV4-2 and J is TRBJ2-1; the match to TRBD2 covers 7 bases. CDR3 size: 15 residues. Germline CDR1 is LGHNA and CDR2 is YNFKEQ. V lost 7 bases, J lost 10 bases, and 16 bases stayed unmatched. The CDR3: CASTTAGRPTAEQFF. The CDR3 nucleotides read TGTGCCAGCACCACTGCCGGGAGGCCGACCGCCGAGCAGTTCTTC.

This chain links TRBV2 with TRBJ2-1; D is unresolved. The germline V gene has CDR1 SNHLY and CDR2 FYNNEI. CDR3 length: 15 residues. Trimming removed 2 bases at V and 2 bases at J, with 10 bases between. The chain's CDR3 is CASSELAETYNEQFF. The CDR3 coding sequence is TGTGCCAGCAGTGAACTTGCGGAAACCTACAATGAGCAGTTCTTC.